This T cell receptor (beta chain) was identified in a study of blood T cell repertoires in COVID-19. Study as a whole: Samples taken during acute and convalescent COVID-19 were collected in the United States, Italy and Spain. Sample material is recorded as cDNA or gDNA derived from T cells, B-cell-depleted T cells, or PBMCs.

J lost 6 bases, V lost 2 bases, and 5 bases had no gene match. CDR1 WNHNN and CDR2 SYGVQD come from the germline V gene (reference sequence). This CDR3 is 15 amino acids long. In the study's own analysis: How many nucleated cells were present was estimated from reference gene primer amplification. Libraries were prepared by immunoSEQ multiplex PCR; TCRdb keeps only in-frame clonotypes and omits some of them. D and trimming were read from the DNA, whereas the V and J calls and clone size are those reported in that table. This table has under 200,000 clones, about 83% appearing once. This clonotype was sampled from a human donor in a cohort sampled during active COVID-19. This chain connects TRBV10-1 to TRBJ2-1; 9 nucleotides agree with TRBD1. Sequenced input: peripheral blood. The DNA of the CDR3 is TGCGCCAGCAGTGAGGTGGGACAGGGAGGCAATGAGCAGTTCTTC. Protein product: CASSEVGQGGNEQFF.